These 22 T cell receptor beta chains share one sample of origin, sequenced in a study of Graves' ophthalmopathy and Graves' hyperthyroidism. The study amplified TCR beta CDR3 regions using RNA transcripts. The library came from an HTBI-primed first-round RT-PCR and a second-round multiplex PCR. TCRdb reprocessed the multiplex PCR reads via MiXCR and lists one record per CDR3 protein. Seen here are a few hundred thousand distinct CDR3 sequences, roughly 18% observed once, and the top ten hold roughly 1.6%. Specimen: peripheral blood. These receptor sequences come from a woman under 30 with Graves' ophthalmopathy.

There are many counts of this clonotype. The V call is TRBV7-8, the J call TRBJ1-5; D may be TRBD1 (5 bases). Looked up from germline, CDR1 is SGHVS and CDR2 is FQNEAQ. With 6 bases removed from V and 2 bases from J, the gap between germline ends came to 14 bases. There are 15 residues in the CDR3. The CDR3: CASSYWGRGNQPQHF. CDR3 in DNA: TGTGCCAGCAGTTATTGGGGGAGGGGCAATCAGCCCCAGCATTTT.

This clonotype showed up many times. The V call is TRBV28, the J call TRBJ2-7; no definite D call. The germline CDR1 and CDR2 sequences are MDHEN and SYDVKM. V gave up 5 bases and J gave up 0 bases, with 14 bases separating them. This CDR3 region has 15 residues. CDR3 amino acids: CASSPQLFPSYEQYF. CDR3 nucleotides: TGTGCCAGCAGTCCGCAGCTGTTCCCCTCCTACGAGCAGTACTTC. Drawing the rest from reference TRBV28 and TRBJ2-7, the complete variable domain is DVKVTQSSRYLVKRTGEKVFLECVQDMDHENMFWYRQDPGLGLRLIYFSYDVKMKEKGDIPEGYSVSREKKERFSLILESASTNQTSMYLCASSPQLFPSYEQYFGPGTRLTVT.

This clonotype was seen many times. The gene calls are TRBV6-1 and TRBJ2-7; perhaps TRBD1 as D (7 bases). This CDR3 spans 15 amino acids. V was pared by 7 bases and J by 7 bases, with 23 bases between. Germline-derived CDR1 and CDR2 are MNHNS and SASEGT. CDR3 nucleotides: TGTGCCAGCATACCGGCAGGGGGTCAACGGGGGGAGCAGTACTTC. It yields the protein CASIPAGGQRGEQYF.

This sequence joins TRBV30 and TRBJ2-7, with D possibly being TRBD1 or TRBD2 (5 bases each). The CDR3 covers 14 residues. The germline CDR1 and CDR2 sequences are GTSNPN and SVGIG (reference sequence). V lost 3 bases to trimming and J lost 0 bases, with 12 bases between them. CDR3 DNA: TGTGCCTGGAGGGGACGGCTGAGCTCCTACGAGCAGTACTTC. This codes for CAWRGRLSSYEQYF.

This clonotype was counted a few times. The genes are TRBV3-1 and TRBJ2-4, with D perhaps TRBD2 (6 bases). This CDR3 has 15 amino acids. Germline CDR1 LGHDT, CDR2 YNNKEL (reference sequence). V lost 4 bases to trimming and J lost 3 bases, with 13 bases between them. The CDR3 DNA follows: TGTGCCAGCAGCCTCCCGGGAGCGGTCAAAAACATTCAGTACTTC. Translation gives CASSLPGAVKNIQYF. The variable domain in full, with the rest retrieved from reference TRBV3-1 and TRBJ2-4, is DTAVSQTPKYLVTQMGNDKSIKCEQNLGHDTMYWYKQDSKKFLKIMFSYNNKELIINETVPNRFSPKSPDKAHLNLHINSLELGDSAVYFCASSLPGAVKNIQYFGAGTRLSVL.

In its sample, this clonotype was seen many times. This chain joins TRBV4-1 and TRBJ1-6, with D tentatively TRBD1 (6 bases). Germline CDR1 reads MGHRA; CDR2 reads YSYEKL. V shed 0 bases and J shed 7 bases, with 13 bases lying between them. CDR3 size: 16 residues. CDR3 coding DNA: TGCGCCAGCAGCCAAGATAATACAGGGAGGAATTCACCCCTCCACTTT. Translated: CASSQDNTGRNSPLHF.

This clonotype was counted ten times or more. The rearrangement links TRBV24-1 to TRBJ1-5, with no clear D. Trimming removed 2 bases from V and 6 bases from J, with 7 bases in between. CDR3 length equals 13 residues. From germline, CDR1 is KGHDR and CDR2 SFDVKD. The CDR3 sequence is CATSDSHVQPQHF. The CDR3 DNA reads as TGTGCCACCAGTGATTCGCATGTTCAGCCCCAGCATTTT.

The gene calls are TRBV12-3 or TRBV12-4 and TRBJ2-5, with 12 nucleotides matching TRBD1. The V segment lost 6 bases and the J segment 10 bases; nucleotides outside the gene matches: 9. This CDR3 is 14 amino acids long. CDR3 sequence reads: CASRDGTGGRDQYF. The CDR3, as DNA: TGTGCCAGCAGAGATGGGACAGGGGGCCGGGACCAGTACTTC.

This clonotype came up many times. This CDR3 reads CASRLSRVFETQYF. The CDR3 DNA is TGTGCCAGCAGATTATCCAGGGTATTCGAGACCCAGTACTTC. The V call is TRBV6-5, the J call TRBJ2-5; tentative D call: TRBD1 (5 bases). This CDR3 has 14 amino acids. Deletions cut 6 bases from V and 5 bases from J, with 16 bases between. Germline V gene lookup returns CDR1 MNHEY and CDR2 SVGAGI.

This clonotype occurred a few times. The chain joins TRBV12-3 or TRBV12-4 to TRBJ2-7; tentatively, D is TRBD2 (6 bases). The CDR3 has 12 amino acids. Trimming removed 5 bases at V and 7 bases at J, with 12 bases between. CDR3 DNA: TGTGCCAGCAGTCGGGGGAGAGGGGAGCAGTACTTC. Its protein is CASSRGRGEQYF.

Ten or more counts support this clonotype. This chain joins TRBV6-1 and TRBJ1-1; the D gene is possibly TRBD1 (5 bases). CDR1 MNHNS and CDR2 SASEGT come from the germline V gene. This CDR3 is 15 amino acids long. Trimming removed 2 bases from V and 4 bases from J, with 14 bases in between. The CDR3 reads CASSETSSGGTEAFF. CDR3 nucleotides: TGTGCCAGCAGTGAAACAAGTTCCGGGGGCACTGAAGCTTTCTTT.

This clonotype was detected a few times. Here the CDR3 reads CASSLAPSGTLNEQYF. The CDR3 DNA reads as TGCGCCAGCAGCTTGGCCCCTAGCGGCACGCTCAACGAGCAGTACTTC. V usage is TRBV5-1 and J usage is TRBJ2-7; 7 nucleotides align to TRBD2. Trimming at V came to 0 bases and at J to 5 bases, leaving 11 bases not matched to a gene. This CDR3 has 16 amino acids. Germline-derived CDR1 and CDR2 are SGHRS and YFSETQ. Together with reference TRBV5-1 and TRBJ2-7, the CDR3 gives the full variable domain: KAGVTQTPRYLIKTRGQQVTLSCSPISGHRSVSWYQQTPGQGLQFLFEYFSETQRNKGNFPGRFSGRQFSNSRSEMNVSTLELGDSALYLCASSLAPSGTLNEQYFGPGTRLTVT.

The table lists this clonotype with a few counts. The chain couples TRBV12-3 or TRBV12-4 to TRBJ2-5; TRBD1 matches 8 bases. With V trimmed by 3 bases and J by 5 bases, 8 bases remained unmatched. CDR3 length equals 15 residues. In DNA form, the CDR3 reads TGTGCCAGCAGTTTTTGGTCAGGGGGCTCTGAGACCCAGTACTTC. It specifies CASSFWSGGSETQYF.

This clonotype was recorded many times. The chain uses TRBV9 and TRBJ1-6; the D gene is possibly TRBD1 (5 bases). The CDR3 consists of 14 residues. V was clipped by 2 bases and J by 10 bases, with 13 bases between them. The germline CDR1 and CDR2 sequences are SGDLS and YYNGEE. The CDR3 coding sequence is TGTGCCAGCAGCGTGGGTGAGGGGTGGTCACCCCTCCACTTT. The encoded protein is CASSVGEGWSPLHF. Drawing the rest from reference TRBV9 and TRBJ1-6, the complete variable domain is DSGVTQTPKHLITATGQRVTLRCSPRSGDLSVYWYQQSLDQGLQFLIQYYNGEERAKGNILERFSAQQFPDLHSELNLSSLELGDSALYFCASSVGEGWSPLHFGNGTRLTVT.

This clonotype was seen repeatedly, ten times or more. The chain links TRBV9 to TRBJ2-7; D is perhaps TRBD1 (5 bases). The ends were cut back, 0 bases at V and 0 bases at J, with 10 bases in the middle. Germline V gives CDR1 SGDLS, CDR2 YYNGEE. The CDR3 has 15 amino acids. The CDR3 nucleotides are TGTGCCAGCAGCGTAGCTCAGGGCTTCTCCTACGAGCAGTACTTC. It translates to CASSVAQGFSYEQYF.

This clonotype was detected ten times or more. CDR3 protein: CASSVDRDGYYEQYF. In nucleotides, the CDR3 is TGTGCCAGCAGTGTCGACCGGGACGGCTACTACGAGCAGTACTTC. This rearrangement joins TRBV28 to TRBJ2-7; D may match TRBD1 or TRBD2 (5 bases each). The CDR3 contains 15 residues. Germline V gene data show CDR1 as MDHEN and CDR2 as SYDVKM. Trimming stripped 5 bases from V and 3 bases from J, with 17 bases between.

This clonotype was seen at least ten times. The gene calls are TRBV5-1 and TRBJ1-5, with TRBD1 matching 7 bases. Per germline, CDR1 SGHRS and CDR2 YFSETQ. V was clipped by 0 bases and J by 3 bases; unmatched bases: 3. This CDR3 has 15 residues. Here the CDR3 reads CASSLATGTNQPQHF. CDR3 in DNA: TGCGCCAGCAGCTTGGCGACAGGGACCAATCAGCCCCAGCATTTT.

This clonotype came up many times. This chain joins TRBV20-1 and TRBJ1-1; 7 bases match TRBD1. The CDR3 spans 13 residues. Germline CDR1 DFQATT, CDR2 SNEGSKA (reference sequence). The ends lost 6 bases at V and 7 bases at J; junction bases unmatched: 11. This chain's CDR3 is CSADKGQLFEAFF. DNA of the CDR3: TGCAGTGCAGACAAGGGACAGCTCTTTGAAGCTTTCTTT.

In this sample, this clonotype turned up many times. The chain carries TRBV9 and TRBJ2-3, with 8 bases lining up with TRBD1. This CDR3 spans 15 amino acids. V lost 0 bases to trimming and J lost 9 bases; unmatched junction nucleotides: 9. From germline, CDR1 is SGDLS and CDR2 YYNGEE. Written as DNA, the CDR3 is TGTGCCAGCAGCGTAGAACCGATAACAGGGGGGACGCAGTATTTT. Protein: CASSVEPITGGTQYF.

Only a few counts were recorded for this clonotype. The J gene is TRBJ1-6, the V gene TRBV18; 7 nucleotides line up with TRBD1. V was clipped by 3 bases and J by 8 bases; unmatched bases: 10. The V gene's germline CDR1 is KGHSH and CDR2 LQKENI. This CDR3 comprises 16 residues. The CDR3 nucleotides are TGTGCCAGCTCACCCCCCGAACAGGGGTATGATTCACCCCTCCACTTT. It codes for CASSPPEQGYDSPLHF.

The rearrangement links TRBV7-9 to TRBJ2-5, with D tentatively TRBD2 (6 bases). The germline V gene encodes CDR1 SEHNR and CDR2 FQNEAQ (reference sequence). Trimming removed 6 bases from V and 8 bases from J, with 22 bases in between. The CDR3 runs 15 residues. The CDR3 loop is CASRKLSGVGDTQYF. In DNA, the CDR3 is TGTGCCAGCAGGAAACTATCGGGAGTGGGGGATACCCAGTACTTC.

The genes are TRBV3-1 and TRBJ1-2; 7 bases line up with TRBD1. CDR1 is LGHDT and CDR2 is YNNKEL in the germline V gene (reference sequence). V was pared by 4 bases and J by 7 bases, with 6 bases of the junction left unmatched. CDR3 length: 13 residues. The CDR3 sequence is CASSLNRGSGYTF. Here the CDR3 DNA reads TGTGCCAGCAGCCTGAACAGGGGAAGTGGCTACACCTTC.